This T cell receptor (beta chain) was found in a study of shared clonotypes between healthy human individuals. In the study overall: The study enrolled a couple of women and three men aged 18 to 49.

The assay was carried out at the deep level. The authors ran unsorted PBMC replicate PCRs on around 270 ng DNA, about 30,000 T cell genomes. Ten immunoSEQ deep assay plates held the unsorted PBMC DNA. The table came from immunoSEQ multiplex PCR; TCRdb's copy has only in-frame clones and leaves some out. The table lists about 480,000 clones, more than 65% of them singletons. Between the trimmed V and J ends, which lost 6 bases and 3 bases, there was a span of 15 bases. Germline assignment: CDR1 KGHSH and CDR2 LQKENI. There are 14 residues in the CDR3. The receptor's source is a woman aged 40 to 50 in good health. Some clones in this sample may be carry-over from other donors' samples. This chain uses TRBV18 with TRBJ2-7; possibly TRBD1 or TRBD2 for D (5 bases each). The sequenced material came from PBMCs. The CDR3 DNA follows: TGTGCCAGCTCGGCCAGGGACCAACTCTACGAGCAGTACTTC. It encodes CASSARDQLYEQYF.